This record looks at one T cell receptor beta chain sequence and its context. Repertoires were generated with immunoSEQ multiplex PCR, while TCRdb's copy carries only in-frame clones and drops some. The sample contains about 41,000 clones, roughly 94% of which appear only once. These data are taken from a study of control samples from healthy donors and cancer patients. The CDR3 length is 14 residues. Per the germline V gene, CDR1 is GTSNPN and CDR2 is SVGIG (reference sequence). V shed 3 bases and J shed 4 bases, with 15 bases lying between them. Sequencing input: blood. J is TRBJ2-5 and V is TRBV30, with D perhaps TRBD1 (5 bases). The source is a man in his sixties in good health. CDR3: CAWSLQGRTETQYF. DNA for the CDR3: TGTGCCTGGAGCCTCCAGGGTAGAACAGAGACCCAGTACTTC.